This T cell receptor beta chain was sequenced during a study of blood T cell repertoires in COVID-19. Study as a whole: COVID-19 samples, acute and convalescent, were from the United States, Italy and Spain. PBMCs, B-cell-depleted T cells, or T cells were the source of the cDNA or gDNA that made up the material.

The V end was cut by 3 bases, the J end by 0 bases, with 6 bases between. There are 14 residues in the CDR3. CDR1 and CDR2 (germline): MNHNS, SASEGT. Authors' analysis steps: Reference gene primer amplification gave nucleated cell count estimates. Assay: immunoSEQ multiplex PCR; the TCRdb copy retains only in-frame clones and omits some. V, J and clone size reflect that table, while D and trimming were determined from the DNA. The repertoire includes some 180,000 clones, around 90% of them detected once, and less than 3% sits in the top ten. Patients of the Seattle cohort, enrolled during active infection, were followed longitudinally.

The J gene is TRBJ1-3, the V gene TRBV6-1; D gene unclear. Sequencing was done on a sample of peripheral blood. The sequence came from a woman aged 80 or over with COVID-19, enrolled during active disease. For the CDR3, the DNA is TGTGCCAGCAGTGACAGGTTCTCTGGAAACACCATATATTTT. Residues: CASSDRFSGNTIYF.